These 21 T cell receptor beta chains came from one sample sequenced in a study of siplizumab effects on memory and regulatory T cells. Some clones are missing from TCRdb's copy, which holds only in-frame ones; the method was immunoSEQ multiplex PCR. The profile shows about 63,000 clones, roughly 80% of them singletons. Specimen: memory CD4+ T cells sorted from blood. Receptor source: a human donor in good health.

The V call is TRBV5-1, the J call TRBJ2-7; D unclear. Germline values: CDR1 SGHRS, CDR2 YFSETQ. The germline V and J ends were trimmed by 5 bases and 0 bases, with 9 bases remaining between them. This CDR3 comprises 13 residues. The chain's CDR3 is CASSPLLSYEQYF. Written as DNA, the CDR3 is TGCGCCAGCAGTCCTTTACTCTCCTACGAGCAGTACTTC.

This chain connects TRBV5-6 to TRBJ2-5; TRBD2 matches 14 bases. The CDR3 extends over 18 amino acids. Germline V gene data show CDR1 as SGHDT and CDR2 as YYEEEE. J gave up 4 bases and V 4 bases, and 12 bases lay outside the gene matches. The CDR3, as DNA: TGTGCCAGCAGCCTCATCTTAGGGGGACTAGCGGGAGTAGAGACCCAGTACTTC. Translated, it gives CASSLILGGLAGVETQYF.

This clone was counted only a few times. The rearrangement uses TRBV5-6 and TRBJ2-7, with TRBD1 identical over 7 bases. The CDR3 sequence is 15 residues long. With V trimmed by 5 bases and J by 1 base, 9 bases remained unmatched. CDR1 and CDR2 from the germline V gene are SGHDT and YYEEEE. CDR3 DNA sequence: TGTGCCAGCAGTTACCCGGGACAGACTTCCTACGAGCAGTACTTC. Amino acids: CASSYPGQTSYEQYF.

The rearrangement joins TRBV7-2 to TRBJ2-5, with D possibly TRBD2 on 5 matching bases. This CDR3 contains 15 residues. V dropped 1 base and J dropped 2 bases, with 11 bases sitting between them. Germline values: CDR1 SGHTA, CDR2 FQGNSA. The CDR3 region has the DNA TGTGCCAGCAGCTTAGTTGCCCCGGGGCAAGAGACCCAGTACTTC. Translating gives CASSLVAPGQETQYF.

This clone was counted many times. The J gene is TRBJ1-1, the V gene TRBV29-1; tentatively, D is TRBD1 (6 bases). V was clipped by 4 bases and J by 5 bases, with 11 bases between them. This CDR3 contains 12 residues. CDR1 and CDR2 from the germline V gene are SQVTM and ANQGSEA. The CDR3 sequence is CSVGGGRTEAFF. The CDR3 DNA reads as TGCAGCGTTGGAGGGGGAAGGACTGAAGCTTTCTTT.

The table lists this clone with a few counts. The genes are TRBV13 and TRBJ2-7; 12 bases fit TRBD1. This CDR3 spans 13 amino acids. From germline, CDR1 is PRHDT and CDR2 FYEKMQ (reference sequence). V gave up 5 bases and J gave up 7 bases; unmatched junction bases: 3. The chain's CDR3 is CASSRDRGREQYF. CDR3 nucleotide sequence: TGTGCCAGCAGCCGGGACAGGGGGCGTGAGCAGTACTTC.

This sequence joins TRBV7-6 and TRBJ2-3; possibly TRBD1 or TRBD2 for D (5 bases each). The CDR3 runs 14 residues. From germline, CDR1 is SGHVS and CDR2 FNYEAQ. Trimming shortened V by 1 base and J by 5 bases, and 10 bases separated the two germline ends. In DNA, the CDR3 is TGTGCCAGCAGCTTAGAGGGGAGTGGAGATACGCAGTATTTT. Translating it yields CASSLEGSGDTQYF. The full variable domain, in which reference TRBV7-6 and TRBJ2-3 provide the parts outside the CDR3, is GAGVSQSPRYKVTKRGQDVALRCDPISGHVSLYWYRQALGQGPEFLTYFNYEAQQDKSGLPNDRFSAERPEGSISTLTIQRTEQRDSAMYRCASSLEGSGDTQYFGPGTRLTVL.

In its sample, this clone was seen a few times. The chain joins TRBV6-1 to TRBJ1-3, with a tentative D call TRBD1 (6 bases). Trimming removed 1 base at V and 2 bases at J, with 12 bases between. Germline V CDR1 and CDR2: MNHNS, SASEGT. The CDR3 loop spans 16 amino acids. The DNA for the CDR3 is TGTGCCAGCAGTGAAGAGGGGCAGGGGCCTGGAAACACCATATATTTT. This gives the protein CASSEEGQGPGNTIYF.

The chain combines TRBV5-1 with TRBJ2-3, with D uncertain. V was cut by 0 bases and J by 2 bases, with 13 bases left in between. Germline CDR1 is SGHRS and CDR2 is YFSETQ. CDR3 length: 16 residues. CDR3 sequence reads: CASSLALDIFTDTQYF. The CDR3 region has the DNA TGCGCCAGCAGCTTGGCCCTTGACATTTTCACAGATACGCAGTATTTT.

The rearrangement joins TRBV28 to TRBJ1-2; 10 bases align to TRBD1. Germline lookup yields CDR1 MDHEN and CDR2 SYDVKM. The trim removed 8 bases at V and 8 bases at J, leaving 11 bases unmatched. The CDR3 covers 14 residues. This CDR3 is CASHPDRGLEGYTF. CDR3 DNA: TGTGCCAGCCATCCCGACAGGGGGCTCGAGGGCTACACCTTC.

This chain uses TRBV14 with TRBJ2-1; the match to TRBD2 covers 9 bases. CDR3 length: 16 amino acids. Per germline, CDR1 SGHDN and CDR2 FVKESK. J lost 8 bases, V lost 0 bases, and 8 bases had no gene match. The CDR3 protein is CASSQDLRGRGDEQFF. The CDR3 nucleotides read TGTGCCAGCAGCCAAGATCTCCGCGGGAGGGGTGATGAGCAGTTCTTC. The full variable domain, completed using reference TRBV14 and TRBJ2-1, is EAGVTQFPSHSVIEKGQTVTLRCDPISGHDNLYWYRRVMGKEIKFLLHFVKESKQDESGMPNNRFLAERTGGTYSTLKVQPAELEDSGVYFCASSQDLRGRGDEQFFGPGTRLTVL.

This clone was seen just once. The V gene is TRBV19, the J gene TRBJ1-2, with TRBD1 identical over 9 bases. Per the germline V gene, CDR1 is LNHDA and CDR2 is SQIVND (reference sequence). The CDR3 covers 13 residues. The ends lost 4 bases at V and 4 bases at J; junction bases unmatched: 1. The CDR3 spells CASSKDRGYGYTF. CDR3 coding DNA: TGTGCCAGTAGTAAGGACAGGGGCTATGGCTACACCTTC.

The chain joins TRBV7-8 to TRBJ2-5, with 7 bases identical to TRBD2. Germline CDR1 SGHVS, CDR2 FQNEAQ. With V trimmed by 3 bases and J by 2 bases, 3 bases remained unmatched. The CDR3 spans 14 residues. The DNA for the CDR3 is TGTGCCAGCAGCTTGGGGACTACTCAAGAGACCCAGTACTTC. Protein: CASSLGTTQETQYF.

A remark on this clone: Sequence at one end of the junction differs from germline and may be a read error. V gene TRBV30 combines with J gene TRBJ2-7; a possible D gene is TRBD2 (5 bases). CDR3 length: 12 residues. Germline CDR1 reads GTSNPN; CDR2 reads SVGIG (reference sequence). CDR3: CAWSSTALAVGF. The DNA for the CDR3 is TGTGCCTGGAGTTCGACCGCCCTAGCAGTGGGTTTC.

This clone came up once. The chain couples TRBV5-8 to TRBJ2-3, with D unresolved. Germline V gene lookup returns CDR1 SGHTS and CDR2 YDEGEE. The CDR3 extends over 15 amino acids. Trimming cost V 4 bases and J 1 base, with 13 bases left between them. The CDR3 nucleotides are TGTGCCAGCAGCCCCGCGGTCCGGGGCACAGATACGCAGTATTTT. It translates to CASSPAVRGTDTQYF.

The chain combines TRBV7-9 with TRBJ2-2; the D gene is possibly TRBD2 (5 bases). CDR1 is SEHNR and CDR2 is FQNEAQ in the germline V gene (reference sequence). The CDR3 has 12 amino acids. Trimming left V 6 bases short and J 7 bases short, with 9 bases between. The CDR3 bases are TGTGCCAGCAGGGTGGGAGTCGGGGAGCTGTTTTTT. Translated, it gives CASRVGVGELFF.

This clone occurred once. The chain couples TRBV4-2 to TRBJ2-4; D perhaps matches TRBD2 (5 bases). Germline V lookup: CDR1 LGHNA, CDR2 YNFKEQ. Deletions cut 4 bases from V and 2 bases from J, with 15 bases between. The CDR3 covers 16 residues. For the CDR3, the DNA is TGTGCCAGCAGCCCTGGCGAGGGTCGTTCCAAAAACATTCAGTACTTC. It translates to CASSPGEGRSKNIQYF.

Only a few counts were recorded for this clone. The chain joins TRBV7-6 to TRBJ2-3, with 9 positions matching TRBD2. The CDR3 spans 15 residues. The V gene end was trimmed by 1 base and the J gene end by 5 bases; junction bases not matched to a gene: 4. CDR1 and CDR2 from the germline V gene are SGHVS and FNYEAQ. The chain's CDR3 is CASSLGGRAEDTQYF. The CDR3 DNA sequence: TGTGCCAGCAGCTTAGGCGGGAGGGCCGAAGATACGCAGTATTTT.

V gene TRBV6-1 combines with J gene TRBJ2-7, with TRBD1 matching 9 bases. Germline CDR1 is MNHNS and CDR2 is SASEGT. CDR3 length equals 14 residues. J was trimmed by 2 bases and V by 6 bases; bases with no gene match: 5. CDR3 loop: CASRGQGTTYEQYF. CDR3 coding DNA: TGTGCCAGCAGGGGACAGGGAACCACCTACGAGCAGTACTTC.

The V gene is TRBV18, the J gene TRBJ1-3; D unresolved. The CDR3 has 13 residues. V gave up 7 bases and J gave up 0 bases, with 7 bases separating them. Per germline, CDR1 KGHSH and CDR2 LQKENI. The CDR3 DNA reads TGTGCCAGCTATCTTTCCTCTGGAAACACCATATATTTT. This sequence encodes CASYLSSGNTIYF.

The chain is built from TRBV7-8 and TRBJ2-1; 14 bases align to TRBD2. Per the germline V gene, CDR1 is SGHVS and CDR2 is FQNEAQ. This CDR3 contains 22 residues. V gave up 3 bases and J gave up 0 bases; unmatched junction bases: 16. CDR3 loop: CASSLARPGLAGAHSSYNEQFF. DNA for the CDR3: TGTGCCAGCAGCTTGGCCCGCCCGGGACTAGCGGGGGCCCATAGCTCCTACAATGAGCAGTTCTTC.